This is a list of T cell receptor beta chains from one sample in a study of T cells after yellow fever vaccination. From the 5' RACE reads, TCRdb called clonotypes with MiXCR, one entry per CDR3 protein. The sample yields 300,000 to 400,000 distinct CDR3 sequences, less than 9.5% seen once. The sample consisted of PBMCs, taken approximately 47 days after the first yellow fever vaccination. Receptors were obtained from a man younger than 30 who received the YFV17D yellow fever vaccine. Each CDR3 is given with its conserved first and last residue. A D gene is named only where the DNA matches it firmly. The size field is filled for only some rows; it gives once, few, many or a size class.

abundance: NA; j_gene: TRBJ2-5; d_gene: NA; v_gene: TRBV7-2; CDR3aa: CASSLAGIRQETQYF; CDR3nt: TGTGCCAGCAGCCTCGCGGGGATAAGGCAAGAGACCCAGTACTTC
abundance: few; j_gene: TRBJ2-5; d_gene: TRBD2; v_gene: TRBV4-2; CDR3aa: CASSPGLAGLSETQYF; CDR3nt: TGTGCCAGCAGCCCCGGACTAGCGGGCCTTTCGGAGACCCAGTACTTC
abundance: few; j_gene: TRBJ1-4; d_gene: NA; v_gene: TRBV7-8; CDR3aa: CASSSGIEKLFF; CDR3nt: TGTGCCAGCAGCTCGGGTATCGAAAAACTGTTTTTT
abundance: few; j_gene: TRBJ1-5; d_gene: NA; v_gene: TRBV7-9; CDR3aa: CASSNGESPQHF; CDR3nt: TGTGCCAGCAGCAATGGTGAGAGCCCTCAGCATTTT
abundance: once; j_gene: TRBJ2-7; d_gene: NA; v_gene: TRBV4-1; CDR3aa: CASSQREGLYEQYF; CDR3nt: TGCGCCAGCAGCCAACGAGAGGGACTCTACGAGCAGTACTTC
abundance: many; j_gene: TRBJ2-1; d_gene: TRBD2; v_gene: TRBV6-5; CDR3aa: CASSLIPSGGSHEQFF; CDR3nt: TGTGCCAGCAGTTTGATTCCTAGCGGGGGGAGCCATGAGCAGTTCTTC
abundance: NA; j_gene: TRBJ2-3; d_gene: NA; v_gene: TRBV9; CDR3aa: CASSVLSPDTQYF; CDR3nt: TGTGCCAGCAGCGTACTATCGCCAGATACGCAGTATTTT
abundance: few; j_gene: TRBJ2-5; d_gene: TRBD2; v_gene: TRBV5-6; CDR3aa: CASSDGLADQETQYF; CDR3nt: TGTGCCAGCAGCGACGGACTAGCGGATCAAGAGACCCAGTACTTC
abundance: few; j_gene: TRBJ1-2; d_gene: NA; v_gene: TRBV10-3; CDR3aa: CAISEYGKYGYTF; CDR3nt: TGTGCCATCAGTGAGTACGGAAAATATGGCTACACCTTC
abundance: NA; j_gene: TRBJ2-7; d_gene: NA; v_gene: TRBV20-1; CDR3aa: CSARDRSDYEQYF; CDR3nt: TGCAGTGCTAGAGATCGGTCAGACTACGAGCAGTACTTC
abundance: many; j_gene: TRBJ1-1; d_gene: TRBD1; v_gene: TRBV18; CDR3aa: CASSATGTANTEAFF; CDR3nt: TGTGCCAGCTCAGCGACCGGGACAGCGAACACTGAAGCTTTCTTT
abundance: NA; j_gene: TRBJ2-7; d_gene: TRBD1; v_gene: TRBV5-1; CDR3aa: CASSLPGQGSSYEQYF; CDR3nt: TGCGCCAGCAGCTTACCGGGACAGGGGTCCTCCTACGAGCAGTACTTC
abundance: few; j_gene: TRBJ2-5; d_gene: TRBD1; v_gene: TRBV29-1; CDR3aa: CSATIGTVETQYF; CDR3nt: TGCAGCGCCACGATTGGGACAGTAGAGACCCAGTACTTC
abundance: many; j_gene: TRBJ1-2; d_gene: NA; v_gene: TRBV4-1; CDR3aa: CASSQPTDNYGYTF; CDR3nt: TGCGCCAGCAGCCAACCGACAGATAACTATGGCTACACCTTC
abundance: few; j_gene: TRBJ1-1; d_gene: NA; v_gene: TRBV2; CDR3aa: CASNLPAEAFF; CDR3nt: TGTGCCAGCAACCTACCCGCTGAAGCTTTCTTT
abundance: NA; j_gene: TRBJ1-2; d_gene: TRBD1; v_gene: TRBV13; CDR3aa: CASSTYRGAGGYTF; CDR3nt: TGTGCCAGCAGCACCTACAGGGGTGCGGGTGGCTACACCTTC
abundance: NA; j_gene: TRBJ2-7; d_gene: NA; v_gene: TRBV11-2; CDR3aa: CASSLVRGKTYEQYF; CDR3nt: TGTGCCAGCAGCCTCGTCAGGGGAAAAACCTACGAGCAGTACTTC
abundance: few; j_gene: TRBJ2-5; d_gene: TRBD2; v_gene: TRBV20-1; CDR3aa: CSARWLSSGVRETQYF; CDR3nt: TGCAGTGCTAGGTGGCTATCAAGCGGGGTTCGAGAGACCCAGTACTTC
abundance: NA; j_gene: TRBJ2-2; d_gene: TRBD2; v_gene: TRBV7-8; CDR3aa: CASSSPTSGSNTGELFF; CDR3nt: TGTGCCAGCAGCAGTCCGACTAGCGGATCGAACACCGGGGAGCTGTTTTTT
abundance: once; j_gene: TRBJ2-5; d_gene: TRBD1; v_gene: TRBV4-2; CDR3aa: CASSSPGTGVETQYF; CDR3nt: TGTGCCAGCAGCTCCCCCGGGACAGGGGTTGAGACCCAGTACTTC
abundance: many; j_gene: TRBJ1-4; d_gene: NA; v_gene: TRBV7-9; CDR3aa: CASSTLEGANEKLFF; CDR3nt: TGTGCCAGCAGCACCTTGGAGGGCGCTAATGAAAAACTGTTTTTT
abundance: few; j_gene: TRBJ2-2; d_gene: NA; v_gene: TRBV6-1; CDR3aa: CASSPGHTSTNTGELFF; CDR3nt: TGTGCCAGCAGCCCTGGCCACACATCAACGAACACCGGGGAGCTGTTTTTT
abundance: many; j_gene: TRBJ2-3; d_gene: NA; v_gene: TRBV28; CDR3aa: CASSLDGSDTQYF; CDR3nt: TGTGCCAGCAGTTTGGATGGGTCAGATACGCAGTATTTT
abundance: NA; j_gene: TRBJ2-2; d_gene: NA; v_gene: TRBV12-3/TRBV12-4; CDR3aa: CASSPAGEPGELFF; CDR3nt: TGTGCCAGCAGCCCCGCCGGGGAGCCCGGGGAGCTGTTTTTT
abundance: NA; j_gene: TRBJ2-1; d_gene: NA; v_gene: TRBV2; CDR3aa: CASSEERLNEQFF; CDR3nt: TGTGCCAGCAGTGAAGAAAGGCTGAATGAGCAGTTCTTC
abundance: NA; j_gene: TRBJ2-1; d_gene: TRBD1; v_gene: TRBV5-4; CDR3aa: CASSKGQGIGDEQFF; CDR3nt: TGTGCCAGCAGCAAAGGACAGGGAATCGGCGATGAGCAGTTCTTC
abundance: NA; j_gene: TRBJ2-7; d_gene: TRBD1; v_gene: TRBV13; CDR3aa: CASSSDRGEEQYF; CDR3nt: TGTGCCAGCAGCTCGGACAGGGGTGAGGAGCAGTACTTC
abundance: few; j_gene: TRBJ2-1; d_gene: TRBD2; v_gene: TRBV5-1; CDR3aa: CASSLGTRMYNEQFF; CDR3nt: TGCGCCAGCAGCTTGGGGACTAGGATGTACAATGAGCAGTTCTTC
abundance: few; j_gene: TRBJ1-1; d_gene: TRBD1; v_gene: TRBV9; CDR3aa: CASSVGQGRLNTEAFF; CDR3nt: TGTGCCAGCAGCGTGGGACAGGGCAGGCTGAACACTGAAGCTTTCTTT
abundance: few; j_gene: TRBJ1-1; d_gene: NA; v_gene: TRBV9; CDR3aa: CASSVGGVNTEAFF; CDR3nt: TGTGCCAGCAGCGTAGGGGGGGTGAACACTGAAGCTTTCTTT
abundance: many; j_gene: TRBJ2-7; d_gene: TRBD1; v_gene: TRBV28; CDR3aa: CASSFRDRETYEQYF; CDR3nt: TGTGCCAGCAGTTTCAGGGACAGGGAGACGTACGAGCAGTACTTC
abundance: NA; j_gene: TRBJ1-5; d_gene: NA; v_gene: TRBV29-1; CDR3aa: CSVAWGGNQPQHF; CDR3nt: TGCAGCGTTGCGTGGGGCGGTAATCAGCCCCAGCATTTT
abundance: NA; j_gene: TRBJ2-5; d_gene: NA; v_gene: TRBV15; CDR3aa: CATSRVGGLRETQYF; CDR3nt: TGTGCCACCAGCAGAGTTGGAGGGTTGAGAGAGACCCAGTACTTC
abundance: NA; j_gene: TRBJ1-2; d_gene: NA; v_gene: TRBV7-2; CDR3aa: CASSLWRTSKGYTF; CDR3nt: TGTGCCAGCAGCTTATGGAGGACGTCAAAGGGCTACACCTTC
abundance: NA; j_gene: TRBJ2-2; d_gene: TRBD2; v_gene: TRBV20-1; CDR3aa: CSAWTRNTGELFF; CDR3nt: TGCAGTGCTTGGACTAGAAACACCGGGGAGCTGTTTTTT
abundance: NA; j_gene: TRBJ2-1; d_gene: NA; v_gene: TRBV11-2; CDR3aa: CASSSAGTSTGRGQFF; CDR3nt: TGTGCCAGCAGCTCGGCCGGGACATCAACCGGTCGGGGGCAGTTCTTC
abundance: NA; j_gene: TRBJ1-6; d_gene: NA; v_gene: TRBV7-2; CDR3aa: CASSLGVGGSYNSPLHF; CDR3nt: TGTGCCAGCAGCTTAGGAGTTGGGGGTTCCTATAATTCACCCCTCCACTTT
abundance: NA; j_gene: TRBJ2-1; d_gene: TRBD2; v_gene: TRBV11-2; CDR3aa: CASSSLAGTINNEQFF; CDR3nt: TGTGCCAGCAGCTCTCTAGCGGGGACGATCAACAATGAGCAGTTCTTC
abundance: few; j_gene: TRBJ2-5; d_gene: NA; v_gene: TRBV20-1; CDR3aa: CSAPPSGWIQETQYF; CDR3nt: TGCAGTGCTCCGCCCTCGGGTTGGATACAAGAGACCCAGTACTTC
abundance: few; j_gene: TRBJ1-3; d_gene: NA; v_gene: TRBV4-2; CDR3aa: CASSQASGGRNTIYF; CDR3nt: TGTGCCAGCAGCCAAGCCTCGGGCGGCCGAAACACCATATATTTT
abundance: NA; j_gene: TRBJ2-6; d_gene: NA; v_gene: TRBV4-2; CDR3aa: CASSYRASGVSGANVLTF; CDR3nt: TGTGCCAGCAGCTACCGAGCCAGCGGAGTCTCTGGGGCCAACGTCCTGACTTTC
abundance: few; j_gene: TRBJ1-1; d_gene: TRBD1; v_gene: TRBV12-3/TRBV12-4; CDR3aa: CASSPYRGIGSEAFF; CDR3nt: TGTGCCAGCAGTCCCTACAGGGGGATTGGCTCTGAAGCTTTCTTT
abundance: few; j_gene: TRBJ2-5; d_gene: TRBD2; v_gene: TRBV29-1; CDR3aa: CSVETLAGGHFKETQYF; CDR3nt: TGCAGCGTTGAAACTCTGGCGGGGGGGCATTTCAAAGAGACCCAGTACTTC
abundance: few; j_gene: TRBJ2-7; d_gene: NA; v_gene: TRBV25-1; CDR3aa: CASSDLGRAYEQYF; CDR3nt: TGTGCCAGCAGTGACCTGGGGCGAGCCTACGAGCAGTACTTC
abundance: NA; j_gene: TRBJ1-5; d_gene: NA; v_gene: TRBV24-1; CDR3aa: CATSEGGPQHF; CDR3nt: TGTGCCACCAGTGAGGGCGGACCCCAGCATTTT
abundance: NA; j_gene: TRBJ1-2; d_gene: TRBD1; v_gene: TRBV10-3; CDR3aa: CAITSGQGRENGYTF; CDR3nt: TGTGCCATCACCTCGGGACAGGGGCGGGAGAATGGCTACACCTTC
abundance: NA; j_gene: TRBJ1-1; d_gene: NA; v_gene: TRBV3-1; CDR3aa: CASSQDPGVGLASMNTEAFF; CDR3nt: TGTGCCAGCAGCCAAGATCCGGGGGTTGGGCTTGCCTCGATGAACACTGAAGCCTTCTTT
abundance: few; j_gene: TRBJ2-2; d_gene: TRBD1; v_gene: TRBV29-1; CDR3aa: CSVRTGQDGELFF; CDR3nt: TGCAGCGTTAGGACAGGGCAGGACGGGGAGCTGTTTTTT
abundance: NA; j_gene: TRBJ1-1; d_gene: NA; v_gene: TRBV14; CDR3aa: CASSLTDHTEAFF; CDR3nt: TGTGCCAGCAGCCTGACGGACCACACTGAAGCTTTCTTT
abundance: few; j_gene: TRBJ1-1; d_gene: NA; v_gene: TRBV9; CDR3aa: CASSVPGSTEAFF; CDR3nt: TGTGCCAGCAGCGTCCCGGGGAGCACTGAAGCTTTCTTT